There are a few counts of the clone carrying this T cell receptor (beta chain). Its antigen is not known. These data are taken from a study of regulatory T cells in long-lasting Graves disease. CDR3 regions were amplified by Arm-PCR using iRepertoire HTBI primers to build TCR beta libraries. TCRdb reprocessed the multiplex PCR reads with MiXCR, giving one entry per CDR3 protein. The sample has fewer than 650,000 distinct CDR3 sequences, 15% to 20% seen once. Study-wide points: No thyroid tissue was studied; the work used peripheral blood only. Sample size, which was small, may have reduced accuracy.

Time point indicated: newly diagnosed GD, antithyroid drugs for less than 3 months. The TCR library was made from RNA extracted from PBMCs. These data were likewise used in another study, on T cells in Graves' hyperthyroidism and ophthalmopathy. That work states: HTBI primers were the set used in a first-round RT-PCR of the TCR CDR3. Stable hyperthyroidism was separated from ophthalmopathy by a model based on 13 V-J features.

This clonotype was sampled from a woman aged 25 to 45 with Graves disease. Sequenced material: peripheral blood mononuclear cells (PBMCs), taken at new diagnosis, from a patient treated with antithyroid drugs.

The CDR3 region has the DNA TGTGCCAGCTCACCCCCCAATGAGGGTAACTATGGCTACACCTTC. Translated: CASSPPNEGNYGYTF. The chain is built from TRBV18 and TRBJ1-2; D gene unclear. V was shortened by 3 bases and J by 1 base, with 12 bases between the two germline ends. The V gene's germline CDR1 is KGHSH and CDR2 LQKENI. The CDR3 has 15 residues.